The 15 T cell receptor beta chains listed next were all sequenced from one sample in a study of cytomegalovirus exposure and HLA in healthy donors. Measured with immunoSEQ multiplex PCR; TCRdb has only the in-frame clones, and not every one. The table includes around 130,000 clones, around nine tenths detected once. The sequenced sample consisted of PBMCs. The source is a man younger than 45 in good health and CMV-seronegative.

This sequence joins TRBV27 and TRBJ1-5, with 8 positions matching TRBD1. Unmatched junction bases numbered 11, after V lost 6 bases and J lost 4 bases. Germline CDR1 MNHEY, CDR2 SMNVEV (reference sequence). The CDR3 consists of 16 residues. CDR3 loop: CASRASDRGGNQPQHF. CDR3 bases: TGTGCCAGCAGGGCATCCGACAGGGGCGGGAATCAGCCCCAGCATTTT.

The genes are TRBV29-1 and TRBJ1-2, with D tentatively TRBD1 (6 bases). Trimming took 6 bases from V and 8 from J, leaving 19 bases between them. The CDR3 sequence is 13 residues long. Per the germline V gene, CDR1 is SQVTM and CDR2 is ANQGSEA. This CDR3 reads CSVRTGKMGGYTF. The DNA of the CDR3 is TGCAGCGTCCGTACAGGGAAGATGGGCGGCTACACCTTC.

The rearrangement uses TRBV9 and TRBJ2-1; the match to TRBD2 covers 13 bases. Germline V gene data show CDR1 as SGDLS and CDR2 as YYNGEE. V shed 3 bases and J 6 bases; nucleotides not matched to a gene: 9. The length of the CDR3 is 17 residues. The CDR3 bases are TGTGCCAGCAGCGCCCAAACCGGGACTAGCGGGGCCAATGAGCAGTTCTTC. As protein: CASSAQTGTSGANEQFF.

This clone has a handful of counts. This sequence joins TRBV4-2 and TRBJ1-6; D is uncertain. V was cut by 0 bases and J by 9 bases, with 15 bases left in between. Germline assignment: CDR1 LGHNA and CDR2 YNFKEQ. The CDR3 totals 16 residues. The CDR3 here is CASSQDRTDGSSPLHF. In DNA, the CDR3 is TGTGCCAGCAGCCAAGATAGGACGGATGGGAGTTCACCCCTCCACTTT.

CDR3 loop: CASQIVGQGLGMDTQYF. DNA for the CDR3: TGTGCCAGCCAAATTGTGGGACAGGGGTTAGGGATGGATACGCAGTATTTT. This chain joins TRBV28 and TRBJ2-3, with 10 bases fitting TRBD1. Losses at the gene ends were 8 bases for V and 6 bases for J; bases not matched to a gene: 17. This CDR3 contains 17 residues. Germline loops: CDR1 MDHEN, CDR2 SYDVKM. Full variable domain (outside the CDR3, taken from reference TRBV28 and TRBJ2-3): DVKVTQSSRYLVKRTGEKVFLECVQDMDHENMFWYRQDPGLGLRLIYFSYDVKMKEKGDIPEGYSVSREKKERFSLILESASTNQTSMYLCASQIVGQGLGMDTQYFGPGTRLTVL.

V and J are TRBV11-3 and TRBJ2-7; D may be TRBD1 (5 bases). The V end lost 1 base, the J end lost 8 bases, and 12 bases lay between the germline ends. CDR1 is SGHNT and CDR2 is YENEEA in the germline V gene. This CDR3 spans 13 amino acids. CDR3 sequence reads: CASSLARQRKQYF. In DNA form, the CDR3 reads TGTGCCAGCAGCTTAGCGAGACAGAGGAAGCAGTACTTC.

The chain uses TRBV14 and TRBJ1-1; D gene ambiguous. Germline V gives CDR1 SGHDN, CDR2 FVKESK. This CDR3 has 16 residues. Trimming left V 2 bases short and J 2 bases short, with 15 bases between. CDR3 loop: CASSQMAWAVNTEAFF. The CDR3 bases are TGTGCCAGCAGCCAAATGGCGTGGGCAGTTAACACTGAAGCTTTCTTT.

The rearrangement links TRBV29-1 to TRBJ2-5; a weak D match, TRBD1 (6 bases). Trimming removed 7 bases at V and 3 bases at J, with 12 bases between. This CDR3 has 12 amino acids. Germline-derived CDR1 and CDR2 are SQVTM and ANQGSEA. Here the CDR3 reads CSGHPGEETQYF. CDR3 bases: TGCAGCGGCCATCCAGGGGAAGAGACCCAGTACTTC. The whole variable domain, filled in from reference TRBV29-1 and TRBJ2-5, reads SAVISQKPSRDICQRGTSLTIQCQVDSQVTMMFWYRQQPGQSLTLIATANQGSEATYESGFVIDKFPISRPNLTFSTLTVSNMSPEDSSIYLCSGHPGEETQYFGPGTRLLVL.

CDR3 nucleotide sequence: TGTGCCAGCAGCAGGGACAGCCAAGAGACCCAGTACTTC. Translation: CASSRDSQETQYF. The chain carries TRBV5-5 and TRBJ2-5; 7 bases agree with TRBD1. Germline lookup yields CDR1 SGHKS and CDR2 YYEKEE (reference sequence). The length of the CDR3 is 13 residues. V dropped 4 bases and J dropped 1; count of bases not matched to a gene: 1.

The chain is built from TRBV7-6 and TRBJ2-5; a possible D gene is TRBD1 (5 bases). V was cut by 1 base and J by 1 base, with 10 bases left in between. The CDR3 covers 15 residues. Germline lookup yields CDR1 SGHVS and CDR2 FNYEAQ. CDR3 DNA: TGTGCCAGCAGCTTAGTTGGACACGGCCAAGAGACCCAGTACTTC. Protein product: CASSLVGHGQETQYF.

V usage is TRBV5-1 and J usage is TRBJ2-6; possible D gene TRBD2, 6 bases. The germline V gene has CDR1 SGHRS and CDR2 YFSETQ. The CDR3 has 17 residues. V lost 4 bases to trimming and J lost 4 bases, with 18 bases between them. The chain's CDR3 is CASSPPGTAAGANVLTF. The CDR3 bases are TGCGCCAGCAGCCCCCCTGGGACTGCAGCCGGGGCCAACGTCCTGACTTTC.

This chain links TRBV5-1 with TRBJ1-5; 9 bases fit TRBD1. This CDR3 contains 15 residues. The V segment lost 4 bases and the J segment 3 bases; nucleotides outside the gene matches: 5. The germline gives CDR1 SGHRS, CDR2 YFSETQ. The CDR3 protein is CASSEGQGTNQPQHF. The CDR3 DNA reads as TGCGCCAGCAGCGAGGGACAGGGAACCAATCAGCCCCAGCATTTT. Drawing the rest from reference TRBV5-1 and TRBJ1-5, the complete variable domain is KAGVTQTPRYLIKTRGQQVTLSCSPISGHRSVSWYQQTPGQGLQFLFEYFSETQRNKGNFPGRFSGRQFSNSRSEMNVSTLELGDSALYLCASSEGQGTNQPQHFGDGTRLSIL.

CDR3 coding DNA: TGCGCCAGCAGCCAAGTAGAGCTGCTGTCTTCCGATTCTGGAAACACCATATATTTT. This codes for CASSQVELLSSDSGNTIYF. The chain joins TRBV4-1 to TRBJ1-3; the D is unclear. The ends were cut back, 1 base at V and 1 base at J, with 20 bases in the middle. Looked up from germline, CDR1 is MGHRA and CDR2 is YSYEKL. This CDR3 is built from 19 residues.

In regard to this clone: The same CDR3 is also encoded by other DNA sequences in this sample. CDR3 sequence: CASSGTVNTEAFF. CDR3 nucleotide sequence: TGTGCCAGCAGTGGGACAGTCAACACTGAAGCTTTCTTT. The chain carries TRBV6-5 and TRBJ1-1; 7 positions agree with TRBD1. V gave up 5 bases and J gave up 2 bases; unmatched junction bases: 2. Germline-derived CDR1 and CDR2 are MNHEY and SVGAGI. This CDR3 spans 13 amino acids.

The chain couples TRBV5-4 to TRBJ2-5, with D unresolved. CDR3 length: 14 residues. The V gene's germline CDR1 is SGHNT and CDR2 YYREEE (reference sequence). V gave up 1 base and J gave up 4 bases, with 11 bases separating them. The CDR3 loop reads CASSLFTRRETQYF. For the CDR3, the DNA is TGTGCCAGCAGCTTGTTTACGCGAAGAGAGACCCAGTACTTC.